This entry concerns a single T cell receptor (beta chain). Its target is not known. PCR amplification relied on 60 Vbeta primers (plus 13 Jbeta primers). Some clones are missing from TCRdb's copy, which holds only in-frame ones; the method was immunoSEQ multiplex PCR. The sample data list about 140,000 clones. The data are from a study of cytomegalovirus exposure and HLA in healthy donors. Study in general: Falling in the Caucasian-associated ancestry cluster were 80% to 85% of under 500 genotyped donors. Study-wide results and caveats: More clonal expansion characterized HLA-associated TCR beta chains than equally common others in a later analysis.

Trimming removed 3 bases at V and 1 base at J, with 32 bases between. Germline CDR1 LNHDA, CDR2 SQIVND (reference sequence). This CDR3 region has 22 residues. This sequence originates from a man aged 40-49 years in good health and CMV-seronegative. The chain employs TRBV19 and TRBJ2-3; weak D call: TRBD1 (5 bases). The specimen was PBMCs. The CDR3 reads CASSIRAGSLNLLQPRTDTQYF. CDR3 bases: TGTGCCAGTAGTATTAGGGCAGGGTCACTGAACTTACTACAACCCCGCACAGATACGCAGTATTTT.